Presented here are 27 T cell receptor beta chains from one specimen sequenced in a study of blood T cell repertoires in COVID-19. Libraries were prepared by immunoSEQ multiplex PCR; TCRdb keeps only in-frame clonotypes and omits some of them. The sample contains around 310,000 clones, roughly 91% of which appear only once. The sample comprised PBMCs or T cells enriched from blood (not recorded which). All receptors derive from a woman in her 30s who had recovered from COVID-19.

The rearrangement joins TRBV10-3 to TRBJ2-7, with 7 nucleotides matching TRBD2. Looked up from germline, CDR1 is ENHRY and CDR2 is SYGVKD. With V trimmed by 10 bases and J by 4 bases, 10 bases remained unmatched. This CDR3 has 13 amino acids. DNA for the CDR3: TGTGCCACGACCGGCGGGGGACCGTACGAGCAGTACTTC. Amino acids: CATTGGGPYEQYF.

The V call is TRBV6-1, the J call TRBJ1-4, with TRBD1 identical over 10 bases. V shed 4 bases and J 7 bases; nucleotides not matched to a gene: 12. Germline V gene sequence: CDR1 MNHNS, CDR2 SASEGT. The CDR3 is made up of 17 amino acids. CDR3 in DNA: TGTGCCAGCAGTGTCCTCACTGCCGGGACAGGGGTTGAAAAACTGTTTTTT. This codes for CASSVLTAGTGVEKLFF.

The chain recombines TRBV30 with TRBJ2-7; possibly TRBD2 for D (6 bases). The CDR3 loop spans 16 amino acids. The V gene lost 4 bases and the J gene lost 0 bases, with 19 bases spanning the gap. The germline CDR1 and CDR2 sequences are GTSNPN and SVGIG (reference sequence). DNA of the CDR3: TGTGCCTGGACCCTGTGGGGAGGCGGGTCCTCCTACGAGCAGTACTTC. Its protein is CAWTLWGGGSSYEQYF.

The rearrangement links TRBV5-1 to TRBJ2-7; 8 nucleotides line up with TRBD2. Germline loops: CDR1 SGHRS, CDR2 YFSETQ. CDR3 size: 16 residues. Trimming removed 4 bases from V and 3 bases from J; junction bases left unmatched: 12. The CDR3 region has the DNA TGCGCCAGCAGCGGAGGACTAGCACCCGTATTCTACGAGCAGTACTTC. Its protein product is CASSGGLAPVFYEQYF.

This chain links TRBV27 with TRBJ2-1; TRBD1 agrees at 7 bases. CDR3 length: 15 amino acids. Germline CDR1 MNHEY, CDR2 SMNVEV (reference sequence). J was trimmed by 7 bases and V by 3 bases; bases with no gene match: 9. The CDR3 loop is CASSFIGGASNEQFF. Written as DNA, the CDR3 is TGTGCCAGCAGTTTCATAGGGGGCGCATCGAATGAGCAGTTCTTC.

The rearrangement joins TRBV7-9 to TRBJ2-7; 8 bases agree with TRBD1. Germline CDR1 SEHNR, CDR2 FQNEAQ (reference sequence). The CDR3 has 15 amino acids. J was trimmed by 2 bases and V by 5 bases; bases with no gene match: 8. The CDR3 region is CASSRDLGQAYEQYF. The CDR3 DNA follows: TGTGCCAGCAGCCGAGACTTGGGACAGGCCTACGAGCAGTACTTC.

The rearrangement uses TRBV5-6 and TRBJ1-6; TRBD1 might be the D (5 bases). Germline V gene lookup returns CDR1 SGHDT and CDR2 YYEEEE. The CDR3 has 14 amino acids. V was cut by 4 bases and J by 7 bases, with 12 bases left in between. In DNA, the CDR3 is TGTGCCAGCAGCCGCGACAGAAGAAATTCACCCCTCCACTTT. It is translated as CASSRDRRNSPLHF.

This chain joins TRBV29-1 and TRBJ2-4; D may be TRBD1 (5 bases). Trimming stripped 5 bases from V and 6 bases from J, with 17 bases between. The CDR3 has 14 amino acids. Germline assignment: CDR1 SQVTM and CDR2 ANQGSEA. This CDR3 is CSVLFVQGINIQYF. The CDR3 nucleotides are TGCAGCGTTCTATTTGTTCAGGGTATAAACATTCAGTACTTC.

The chain links TRBV18 to TRBJ1-6; D is undetermined. CDR1 is KGHSH and CDR2 is LQKENI in the germline V gene. The V gene lost 3 bases and the J gene lost 4 bases, with 10 bases spanning the gap. This CDR3 is 15 amino acids long. In nucleotides, the CDR3 is TGTGCCAGCTCACCCGCCGGGATTTATAATTCACCCCTCCACTTT. It is translated as CASSPAGIYNSPLHF.

This sequence joins TRBV6-5 and TRBJ2-1, with a possible D match to TRBD2 (5 bases). With 1 base removed from V and 5 bases from J, the gap between germline ends came to 9 bases. The germline V gene has CDR1 MNHEY and CDR2 SVGAGI. This CDR3 contains 14 residues. CDR3 residues: CASSYYHGNNEQFF. The CDR3 DNA is TGTGCCAGCAGTTACTATCACGGGAACAATGAGCAGTTCTTC.

This chain links TRBV15 with TRBJ1-1, with 10 positions matching TRBD1. Germline lookup yields CDR1 LNHNV and CDR2 YYDKDF (reference sequence). V was clipped by 1 base and J by 1 base; unmatched bases: 6. CDR3 size: 17 residues. This CDR3 is CATSRGPRQGANTEAFF. CDR3 nucleotide sequence: TGTGCCACCAGCAGAGGACCGAGACAGGGGGCGAACACTGAAGCTTTCTTT.

V usage is TRBV2 and J usage is TRBJ1-2, with 11 nucleotides matching TRBD1. Per germline, CDR1 SNHLY and CDR2 FYNNEI. After removal of 7 bases from V and 8 bases from J, the junction contained 6 bases not matched to a gene. This CDR3 spans 13 amino acids. The CDR3 DNA reads TGTGCCAGCAACCGGGACAGGGGGGACGGCTACACCTTC. Its protein is CASNRDRGDGYTF.

The CDR3 loop reads CASSLARGNTEAFF. CDR3 sequence (DNA): TGTGCCAGCAGCTTAGCGCGGGGGAACACTGAAGCTTTCTTT. The chain joins TRBV11-2 to TRBJ1-1, with D hard to call. V was trimmed by 1 base and J by 1 base, leaving 7 bases between them. CDR3 size: 14 residues. Germline-derived CDR1 and CDR2 are SGHAT and FQNNGV.

This chain uses TRBV28 with TRBJ2-7; 9 nucleotides line up with TRBD2. In germline, CDR1 is MDHEN, CDR2 SYDVKM. Trimming removed 7 bases from V and 7 bases from J; junction bases left unmatched: 14. The CDR3 is made up of 15 amino acids. The DNA for the CDR3 is TGTGCCAGCACCAAAGCATTAGCGGGAGACGGAGAGCAGTACTTC. Translated, it gives CASTKALAGDGEQYF.

This clone is a singleton in its sample. V usage is TRBV29-1 and J usage is TRBJ1-5; 10 bases line up with TRBD1. Germline CDR1 SQVTM, CDR2 ANQGSEA. V dropped 6 bases and J dropped 6; count of bases not matched to a gene: 11. The CDR3 is 15 amino acids. CDR3 in amino acids: CSVRTGGNMGQPQHF. Written as DNA, the CDR3 is TGCAGCGTCAGGACAGGGGGGAACATGGGTCAGCCCCAGCATTTT.

The chain combines TRBV5-6 with TRBJ2-3, with a weak D call TRBD1 (5 bases). This CDR3 region has 13 residues. Germline V gives CDR1 SGHDT, CDR2 YYEEEE. Deletions cut 4 bases from V and 2 bases from J, with 8 bases between. CDR3 region: CASSPTDTDTQYF. The CDR3 DNA follows: TGTGCCAGCAGCCCGACAGACACAGATACGCAGTATTTT.

The J gene is TRBJ2-7, the V gene TRBV9; 7 bases fit TRBD2. The CDR3 covers 15 residues. V trimming: 4 bases; J trimming: 2 bases; junction bases outside the gene matches: 9. CDR1 SGDLS and CDR2 YYNGEE come from the germline V gene. The DNA of the CDR3 is TGTGCCAGCAGCCCTCCTAGCGGACTAGCCTACGAGCAGTACTTC. This codes for CASSPPSGLAYEQYF.

This sequence joins TRBV7-9 and TRBJ1-2; D possibly corresponds to TRBD1 (6 bases). Trimming removed 5 bases from V and 0 bases from J, with 19 bases in between. CDR3 length equals 17 residues. The germline gives CDR1 SEHNR, CDR2 FQNEAQ (reference sequence). The chain's CDR3 is CASSRNIRQASNYGYTF. The DNA for the CDR3 is TGTGCCAGCAGCCGTAATATCAGACAGGCGTCTAACTATGGCTACACCTTC. The entire variable domain, with the rest obtained from reference TRBV7-9 and TRBJ1-2, is as follows: DTGVSQNPRHKITKRGQNVTFRCDPISEHNRLYWYRQTLGQGPEFLTYFQNEAQLEKSRLLSDRFSAERPKGSFSTLEIQRTEQGDSAMYLCASSRNIRQASNYGYTFGSGTRLTVV.

This clone was seen only a few times. The chain employs TRBV19 and TRBJ1-5; 8 nucleotides line up with TRBD1. Germline V gives CDR1 LNHDA, CDR2 SQIVND (reference sequence). The CDR3 covers 14 residues. J was trimmed by 5 bases and V by 9 bases; bases with no gene match: 9. CDR3 region: CASTGTGSYQPQHF. The CDR3 region has the DNA TGTGCCAGCACCGGGACAGGAAGTTATCAGCCCCAGCATTTT.

CDR3 DNA: TGTGCCAGCGTTCGGGACAGCCAAAACACTGAAGCTTTCTTT. Protein: CASVRDSQNTEAFF. The chain couples TRBV10-3 to TRBJ1-1, with 7 bases identical to TRBD1. The germline V gene has CDR1 ENHRY and CDR2 SYGVKD. The CDR3 sequence is 14 residues long. The ends lost 10 bases at V and 2 bases at J; junction bases unmatched: 10.

V gene TRBV6-2 or TRBV6-3 combines with J gene TRBJ1-5; D call uncertain. Germline V CDR1 and CDR2: MNHEY, SVGEGT. The CDR3 is made up of 15 amino acids. Trimming pared 0 bases from V and 2 bases from J, leaving 8 bases between. In nucleotides, the CDR3 is TGTGCCAGCAGTTACTCCAGTGGTCGCAATCAGCCCCAGCATTTT. Translating gives CASSYSSGRNQPQHF.

V and J are TRBV5-1 and TRBJ1-1; no clear D. Trimming removed 5 bases at V and 6 bases at J, with 14 bases between. In germline, CDR1 is SGHRS, CDR2 YFSETQ. The CDR3 is 13 residues long. The CDR3 loop reads CASRPTGGAEAFF. DNA for the CDR3: TGCGCCAGCAGGCCAACGGGCGGGGCTGAAGCTTTCTTT.

The chain is built from TRBV2 and TRBJ1-3; D is possibly TRBD1 (5 bases). The CDR3 spans 14 residues. Trimming cost V 5 bases and J 1 base, with 9 bases left between them. Germline CDR1 SNHLY, CDR2 FYNNEI. The CDR3 loop is CASSLGHSGNTIYF. CDR3 DNA: TGTGCCAGCAGTCTCGGACATTCTGGAAACACCATATATTTT.

The V call is TRBV30, the J call TRBJ2-1; 10 positions match TRBD1. Per germline, CDR1 GTSNPN and CDR2 SVGIG (reference sequence). This CDR3 contains 13 residues. Trimming removed 3 bases from V and 9 bases from J; junction bases left unmatched: 5. Here the CDR3 DNA reads TGTGCCTGGAGGGCGACAGGGGGCACTGAGCAGTTCTTC. Amino acid sequence: CAWRATGGTEQFF.

This clone was counted between two and nine times. The chain joins TRBV10-3 to TRBJ2-2; TRBD2 might be the D (6 bases). The CDR3 length is 16 residues. CDR1 and CDR2 (germline): ENHRY, SYGVKD. V dropped 3 bases and J dropped 1 base, with 12 bases sitting between them. Here the CDR3 DNA reads TGTGCCATCAGTGATTGGGGCGGGATGAACACCGGGGAGCTGTTTTTT. The encoded protein is CAISDWGGMNTGELFF.

The rearrangement joins TRBV5-1 to TRBJ1-2; no clear D gene. The CDR3 totals 15 residues. The ends were cut back, 3 bases at V and 4 bases at J, with 16 bases in the middle. In germline, CDR1 is SGHRS, CDR2 YFSETQ. CDR3 nucleotides: TGCGCCAGCAGCTCTTCTCGGGATGACCTCTATGGCTACACCTTC. Protein sequence: CASSSSRDDLYGYTF.

V gene TRBV7-9 combines with J gene TRBJ1-2; D possibly corresponds to TRBD1 (5 bases). This CDR3 is 14 amino acids long. Germline CDR1 SEHNR, CDR2 FQNEAQ (reference sequence). With 5 bases removed from V and 7 bases from J, the gap between germline ends came to 17 bases. The CDR3 is CASSMGGGAAGYTF. The CDR3 DNA reads TGTGCCAGCAGCATGGGAGGCGGGGCAGCTGGCTACACCTTC.